Each of the 8 T cell receptor beta chains below was sequenced from the same sample in a study of Ad26.COV2.S vaccination and SARS-CoV-2 variants. Treatment here: roughly 20 received Ad26.COV2.S at low or high dose, single or two shots; about 5 received placebo; per-sample allocation not given. The samples were gathered on day 63 after the first injection of vaccine or placebo. Sequencing used immunoSEQ multiplex PCR; TCRdb keeps in-frame clones, though not all of them. This table holds about 420,000 clones, approximately 90% found once. The sample consisted of peripheral blood, taken in a trial of Ad26.COV2.S vaccine versus placebo. These receptors were taken from a person between 18 and 60 years old who received the Ad26.COV2.S COVID-19 vaccine or a placebo.

The V call is TRBV9, the J call TRBJ2-3; TRBD2 matches at 11 bases. The germline gives CDR1 SGDLS, CDR2 YYNGEE. Trimming cost V 3 bases and J 1 base; bases outside gene matches: 1. The CDR3 contains 15 residues. The CDR3 protein is CASSATSGGTDTQYF. The DNA of the CDR3 is TGTGCCAGCAGCGCGACTAGCGGGGGCACAGATACGCAGTATTTT.

This sequence joins TRBV11-3 and TRBJ2-7; 7 nucleotides agree with TRBD1. J gave up 3 bases and V 3 bases, and 8 bases lay outside the gene matches. Germline lookup yields CDR1 SGHNT and CDR2 YENEEA. The CDR3 is 15 residues long. This CDR3 is CASSLGGQEDYEQYF. CDR3 in DNA: TGTGCCAGCAGCTTGGGTGGACAGGAAGACTACGAGCAGTACTTC.

The chain employs TRBV3-1 (or the pseudogene TRBV3-2) and TRBJ1-2, with D maybe TRBD1 (5 bases). The CDR3 sequence is 13 residues long. Germline V gives CDR1 LGHDT, CDR2 YNNKEL (reference sequence). Trimming cost V 2 bases and J 7 bases, with 11 bases left between them. This CDR3 reads CASSQTPRVGYTF. CDR3 nucleotides: TGTGCCAGCAGCCAAACCCCCAGGGTTGGCTACACCTTC.

The rearrangement links TRBV7-9 to TRBJ2-7; 10 positions agree with TRBD1. After removal of 0 bases from V and 3 bases from J, the junction contained 11 bases not matched to a gene. Germline V lookup: CDR1 SEHNR, CDR2 FQNEAQ (reference sequence). The CDR3 length is 18 residues. For the CDR3, the DNA is TGTGCCAGCAGCTTAGCCGGAAAATCCGGGACAGGGGACTACGAGCAGTACTTC. This sequence encodes CASSLAGKSGTGDYEQYF.

V is TRBV3-1 (or the pseudogene TRBV3-2) and J is TRBJ2-7; perhaps TRBD1 as D (6 bases). The CDR3 spans 13 residues. Germline loops: CDR1 LGHDT, CDR2 YNNKEL (reference sequence). V was cut by 3 bases and J by 6 bases, with 12 bases left in between. The CDR3 DNA sequence: TGTGCCAGCAGCCAGGGGGCGCCGGGCGAGCAGTACTTC. Translating gives CASSQGAPGEQYF.

Only one count was recorded for this clone. At the DNA level, this CDR3 is encoded by other sequences in the same sample as well. The J gene is TRBJ2-7, the V gene TRBV27; possible D gene TRBD1, 6 bases. Germline CDR1 reads MNHEY; CDR2 reads SMNVEV (reference sequence). The CDR3 contains 13 residues. With 2 bases removed from V and 4 bases from J, the gap between germline ends came to 9 bases. The CDR3 is CASSLRQGYEQYF. The CDR3 region has the DNA TGTGCCAGCAGTTTACGGCAGGGGTACGAGCAGTACTTC.

The chain has TRBV6-1 and TRBJ1-5; D is unresolved. Germline V gene lookup returns CDR1 MNHNS and CDR2 SASEGT. Trimming removed 2 bases at V and 3 bases at J, with 11 bases between. The CDR3 extends over 15 amino acids. In DNA, the CDR3 is TGTGCCAGCAGTGAATCGGGGTTCCTCAATCAGCCCCAGCATTTT. This sequence encodes CASSESGFLNQPQHF.

J is TRBJ2-5 and V is TRBV5-4, with TRBD2 matching 8 bases. Germline V gene data show CDR1 as SGHNT and CDR2 as YYREEE (reference sequence). The J segment lost 5 bases and the V segment lost 2 bases, leaving 5 bases of the junction unmatched. The CDR3 length is 14 residues. The CDR3 bases are TGTGCCAGCAGCTTATTCGGGGGGGCTGAGACCCAGTACTTC. This codes for CASSLFGGAETQYF.